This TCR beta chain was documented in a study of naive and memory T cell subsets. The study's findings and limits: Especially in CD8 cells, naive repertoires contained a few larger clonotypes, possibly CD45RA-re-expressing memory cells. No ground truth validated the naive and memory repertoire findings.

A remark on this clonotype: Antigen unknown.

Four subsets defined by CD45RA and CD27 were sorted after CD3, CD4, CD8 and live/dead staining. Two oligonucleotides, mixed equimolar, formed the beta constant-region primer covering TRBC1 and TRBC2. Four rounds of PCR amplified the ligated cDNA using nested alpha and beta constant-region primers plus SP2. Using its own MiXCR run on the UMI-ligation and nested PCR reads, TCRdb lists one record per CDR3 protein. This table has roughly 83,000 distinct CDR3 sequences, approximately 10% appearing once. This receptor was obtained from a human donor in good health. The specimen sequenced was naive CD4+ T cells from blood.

The CDR3 DNA reads TGCAGTGCTAGAGATCTCGGAGGAGCTAGTAATGAAAAACTGTTTTTT. As protein: CSARDLGGASNEKLFF. The chain couples TRBV20-1 to TRBJ1-4, with D unresolved. Per the germline V gene, CDR1 is DFQATT and CDR2 is SNEGSKA (reference sequence). V was cut by 0 bases and J by 4 bases, with 15 bases left in between. The CDR3 sequence is 16 residues long.